This T cell receptor (beta chain) was identified during a study of radiotherapy plus CTLA-4 blockade in lung cancer. About the study: Disease control reached approximately 30%, with objective responses in roughly 17%. Study-wide findings and caveats: In blood, TCR clones derived from the tumor expanded after radiotherapy plus ipilimumab.

The assay was immunoSEQ multiplex PCR, and TCRdb's table has in-frame clones only and misses some. The sample holds 65,000 to 90,000 clones, around 87% seen once. Points on this clone: Its antigen is unidentified.

The CDR3 contains 13 residues. CDR1 SGHTA and CDR2 FQGTGA come from the germline V gene. The V end was cut by 0 bases, the J end by 1 base, with 3 bases between. This sequence was found in a human donor with non-small cell lung cancer who had stable disease on radiotherapy plus ipilimumab. This material consisted of peripheral blood, taken from a patient treated with radiotherapy plus ipilimumab. The genes are TRBV7-3 and TRBJ1-1; D unresolved. The CDR3 is CASSLTGNTEAFF. CDR3 coding DNA: TGTGCCAGCAGCTTAACAGGGAACACTGAAGCTTTCTTT.